Listed below are T cell receptor beta chains from one sample, sequenced in a study of cytomegalovirus exposure and HLA in healthy donors. Here immunoSEQ multiplex PCR was the method, and the copy in TCRdb shows in-frame clones only, minus some. This repertoire shows 210,000 or so clones, around 79% found once; its top ten account for 0.22%. The sample comprised PBMCs. All receptors come from a girl aged 2 to 9 in good health and CMV-seronegative. Each CDR3 is given with its conserved first and last residue. The D gene is left open where the match is weak. Clone size is shown for a subset of rows, as once, few, many or a class of expanded clone.

.,TRBJ2-7,TRBV11-2,.,TGTGCCAGCAGCTTAGATAGCGCGGGAACCTCCTACGAGCAGTACTTC,CASSLDSAGTSYEQYF
.,TRBJ1-1,TRBV7-9,TRBD1,TGTGCCAGCAGCTTAGTGGGGACAGGGAACACTGAAGCTTTCTTT,CASSLVGTGNTEAFF
.,TRBJ2-7,TRBV5-6,.,TGTGCCAGCAGCTTGGGTGGCGGTCCCTCCTACGAGCAGTACTTC,CASSLGGGPSYEQYF
.,TRBJ1-2,TRBV5-6,TRBD1,TGTGCCAGCAGCTGGGACAGGGCGCAGTATGGCTACACCTTC,CASSWDRAQYGYTF
few,TRBJ1-2,TRBV2,TRBD1,TGTGCCAGCCTAAAGGACAGGGGGATCTATGGCTACACCTTC,CASLKDRGIYGYTF
few,TRBJ2-5,TRBV5-1,.,TGCGCCAGCAGCTTGGGTTCCAGCCAAGAGACCCAGTACTTC,CASSLGSSQETQYF
.,TRBJ2-1,TRBV11-2,.,TGTGCCAGCAGCTTAGGTTCTAGACTACCATACAATGAGCAGTTCTTC,CASSLGSRLPYNEQFF
.,TRBJ2-7,TRBV6-5,.,TGTGCCAGCAGTTACCGACAGGCCTCCTTTAATTACGAGCAGTACTTC,CASSYRQASFNYEQYF
.,TRBJ1-2,TRBV25-1,.,TGTGCCAGCAGTGAAAAATTGGGACACTTCTATGGCTACACCTTC,CASSEKLGHFYGYTF
.,TRBJ2-7,TRBV6-1,.,TGTGCCAGCAGTGAAGCGCGGGGCAGAATGGTCGACGAGCAGTACTTC,CASSEARGRMVDEQYF
.,TRBJ1-2,TRBV19,TRBD1,TGTGCCAGTACTCGGGACAGTTATTTCGGTGGCTACACCTTC,CASTRDSYFGGYTF
.,TRBJ1-1,TRBV6-1,.,TGTGCCAGCAGCCAACAGGTAGTCACTGAAGCTTTCTTT,CASSQQVVTEAFF
.,TRBJ2-5,TRBV5-1,.,TGCGCCAGCAGTCAGGGGGGTCAGGGCGAGACCCAGTACTTC,CASSQGGQGETQYF
.,TRBJ1-1,TRBV7-2,.,TGTGCCAGCAGGCGGGGGGGGCGGAACACTGAAGCTTTCTTT,CASRRGGRNTEAFF
.,TRBJ2-2,TRBV7-7,TRBD2,TGTGCCGCAAGCCCCTCTCACGGGAGGGAAACCGGGGAGCTGTTTTTT,CAASPSHGRETGELFF
once,TRBJ2-3,TRBV4-2,TRBD2,TGTGCCAGCAGCCAAGATCACACTAGCGGGGCCCGGGGGACGCAGTATTTT,CASSQDHTSGARGTQYF
.,TRBJ2-7,TRBV29-1,TRBD2,TGCAGCGCCCTCCCGGGACTAGCGGGAGATACCTACGAGCAGTACTTC,CSALPGLAGDTYEQYF
.,TRBJ1-1,TRBV6-1,.,TGTGCCAGCTCACAAGAACAGGTCACTGAAGCTTTCTTT,CASSQEQVTEAFF
.,TRBJ2-2,TRBV10-2,TRBD2,TGCGCCAGCAGCGCCCCCCTAGCGGGGGGGGTCACCGGGGAGCTGTTTTTT,CASSAPLAGGVTGELFF
.,TRBJ2-5,TRBV29-1,.,TGCAGCGTTTGGGGGCCAGGGGAATATATGGAGACCCAGTACTTC,CSVWGPGEYMETQYF
.,TRBJ1-4,TRBV9,TRBD1,TGTGCCAGCAGCGTCATAACGGGACAGGGCGATGAAAAACTGTTTTTT,CASSVITGQGDEKLFF
.,TRBJ1-1,TRBV29-1,.,TGCAGCGTTGAAAGGGGAGGGAACACTGAAGCTTTCTTT,CSVERGGNTEAFF
.,TRBJ2-1,TRBV4-1,.,TGCGCCAGCAGCCCCGGGTTGGTCACTGAGCAGTTCTTC,CASSPGLVTEQFF
.,TRBJ1-1,TRBV5-4,TRBD1,TGTGCCAGCAACCCGACAGGGGGCCGTGAAGCTTTCTTT,CASNPTGGREAFF
.,TRBJ2-1,TRBV5-4,.,TGTGCCAGCGGATCGGGAGAGCAGTTCTTC,CASGSGEQFF
.,TRBJ2-1,TRBV5-1,TRBD2,TGCGCCAATATGTACAGCGGGAGGGTCTACAATGAGCAGTTCTTC,CANMYSGRVYNEQFF
.,TRBJ1-6,TRBV5-1,.,TGCGCCAGCAGCTTGTCGGAGGGATCACCCCTCCACTTT,CASSLSEGSPLHF
.,TRBJ1-1,TRBV6-1,TRBD1,TGTGCCAGCCTAGACAGGGGTCGTCGCACTGAAGCTTTCTTT,CASLDRGRRTEAFF
.,TRBJ2-7,TRBV5-5,.,TGTGCCAGCAGCTCTACCAGAGGGCTTAGCGAGCAGTACTTC,CASSSTRGLSEQYF
few,TRBJ2-1,TRBV6-5,.,TGTGCCAGCAGGCACCTGGCGGTGGGGGGCAATGAGCAGTTCTTC,CASRHLAVGGNEQFF
.,TRBJ1-4,TRBV10-3,.,TGTGCCATCCGGGACAATTCTAATGAAAAACTGTTTTTT,CAIRDNSNEKLFF
.,TRBJ2-1,TRBV7-9,TRBD2,TGTGCCAGCAGCCTCAGCGGGAACAATGAGCAGTTCTTC,CASSLSGNNEQFF
once,TRBJ1-1,TRBV19,TRBD1,TGTGCCAGTATAACTACCGGGACAGGGCGCACTGAAGCTTTCTTT,CASITTGTGRTEAFF
.,TRBJ2-7,TRBV5-5,.,TGTGCCAGCAGCTTGGAGGCAGGGATATTAAACGAGCAGTACTTC,CASSLEAGILNEQYF
.,TRBJ2-6,TRBV2,.,TGTGCCAGCATCCGGACAGAGGTGACTGGGGCCAACGTCCTGACTTTC,CASIRTEVTGANVLTF
once,TRBJ2-5,TRBV7-9,.,TGTGCCAGCAGCCTACAGGGAGTTGTGGGCCAAGAGACCCAGTACTTC,CASSLQGVVGQETQYF
.,TRBJ2-2,TRBV5-4,TRBD2,TGTGCCAGCAGCTTCGGACTAGCGGGGGGGGCCACCGGGGAGCTGTTTTTT,CASSFGLAGGATGELFF
.,TRBJ1-2,TRBV5-6,.,TGTGCCAGCAGCTTGAGGGGGACCAGGGAATATGGCTACACCTTC,CASSLRGTREYGYTF
few,TRBJ2-5,TRBV5-1,TRBD2,TGCGCCAGCAGCTTGTTAGGCCTAGCGGGAGGAGAGACCCAGTACTTC,CASSLLGLAGGETQYF
.,TRBJ1-2,TRBV11-2,.,TGTGCCAGCAGCCCGGGGGGCTATGGCTACACCTTC,CASSPGGYGYTF
.,TRBJ2-7,TRBV9,.,TGTGCCAGCAGCGTAGAGACAGGTTCCTACGAGCAGTACTTC,CASSVETGSYEQYF
.,TRBJ2-1,TRBV6-5,.,TGTGCCAGCAGTCCCTCGCGGCCCTACAATGAGCAGTTCTTC,CASSPSRPYNEQFF
.,TRBJ2-2,TRBV5-1,TRBD1,TGCGCCAGCAGCTACGACAGGGGGTCGGGCGGGGAGCTGTTTTTT,CASSYDRGSGGELFF
.,TRBJ1-2,TRBV19,.,TGTGCCAGTAGTAGAAACTACGGTCGCGGCTACACCTTC,CASSRNYGRGYTF
.,TRBJ2-1,TRBV27,TRBD2,TGTGCCAGCAGACCCCAGGGGGGTAGCGGGAGATCAGGATACTCCTACAATGAGCAGTTCTTC,CASRPQGGSGRSGYSYNEQFF
.,TRBJ2-3,TRBV5-1,TRBD2,TGCGCCAGCAGTAAACCCGGGACTACCAGCACAGATACGCAGTATTTT,CASSKPGTTSTDTQYF
.,TRBJ2-3,TRBV4-1,.,TGCGCCAGCAGCCAAGATTTAATTCTAAGAGGGCGCACAGATACGCAGTATTTT,CASSQDLILRGRTDTQYF
.,TRBJ2-7,TRBV5-6,.,TGTGCCAGCAGCTTGGTAGGGCGGGGTCCCTACGAGCAGTACTTC,CASSLVGRGPYEQYF
.,TRBJ2-7,TRBV19,TRBD2,TGTGCCAGTAGTATGGGTGGACTAGCGGGAGTCGAGCAGTACTTC,CASSMGGLAGVEQYF
once,TRBJ2-7,TRBV6-5,.,TGTGCCAGCAGTAACTCTCTCGAGCAGTACTTC,CASSNSLEQYF
.,TRBJ2-7,TRBV25-1,.,TGTGCCAGCAGTGCAGCCGGGGCCTACGAGCAGTACTTC,CASSAAGAYEQYF
.,TRBJ2-5,TRBV25-1,.,TGTGCCAGCAGCGCGAACCAAGAGACCCAGTACTTC,CASSANQETQYF
few,TRBJ1-3,TRBV5-6,.,TGTGCCAGCAGCGACAGGAATAGCGTCAACACCATATATTTT,CASSDRNSVNTIYF
.,TRBJ1-1,TRBV4-1,.,TGCGCCAGCAGCCCCAATCAGGGGCCGAACACTGAAGCTTTCTTT,CASSPNQGPNTEAFF
few,TRBJ1-5,TRBV19,TRBD1,TGTGCCAGTAGCGCGGGCAGGGGGCGAAAATATCAGCCCCAGCATTTT,CASSAGRGRKYQPQHF
.,TRBJ1-2,TRBV18,.,TGTGCCAGCTCACCCGTCCCGGACACCTTCAACTATGGCTACACCTTC,CASSPVPDTFNYGYTF
.,TRBJ2-3,TRBV7-2,.,TGTGCCAGCAGCCCCGGGAGATCCACAGATACGCAGTATTTT,CASSPGRSTDTQYF
.,TRBJ1-2,TRBV9,.,TGTGCCAGCAGCGTAGGATCCCGGGGTTGGTTGGGTGGCTACACCTTC,CASSVGSRGWLGGYTF